This T cell receptor beta chain originates from a study of cytomegalovirus exposure and HLA in healthy donors. The PCR ran on 60 Vbeta and 13 Jbeta primers. The repertoire was sequenced with immunoSEQ multiplex PCR; TCRdb's copy has only in-frame clones and lacks some. The repertoire holds 180,000 or so clones, about 77% seen once, with roughly 3% in the top ten. This clone has just a few counts. At the DNA level, this CDR3 is encoded by other sequences in the same sample as well. After removal of 3 bases from V and 3 bases from J, the junction contained 3 bases not matched to a gene. This CDR3 region has 15 residues. Germline-derived CDR1 and CDR2 are LNHDA and SQIVND (reference sequence).

This sequence originates from a female donor in good health and CMV-seronegative. The genes are TRBV19 and TRBJ1-1; 11 bases agree with TRBD1. The sequencing sample was made of PBMCs. CDR3 residues: CASSIGDRGDTEAFF. CDR3 DNA sequence: TGTGCCAGTAGTATTGGGGACAGGGGGGACACTGAAGCTTTCTTT.